This TCR beta chain was identified in a study of blood T cell repertoires in COVID-19. About the research overall: Samples taken during acute and convalescent COVID-19 were collected in the United States, Italy and Spain.

Repertoires were generated with immunoSEQ multiplex PCR, while TCRdb's copy carries only in-frame clones and drops some. The table lists 310,000 or so clones, about nine tenths of them singletons, with 2% to 2.5% in the top ten. This CDR3 is built from 18 residues. The V segment lost 6 bases and the J segment 2 bases; nucleotides outside the gene matches: 17. Germline lookup yields CDR1 MDHEN and CDR2 SYDVKM. A Seattle source enrolled patients during active infection and followed them longitudinally. The sample was peripheral blood. The sequence was collected from a woman aged 30 to 39 with COVID-19, enrolled during active disease. The chain is built from TRBV28 and TRBJ2-7, with TRBD2 identical over 9 bases. As DNA, the CDR3 is TGTGCCAGCAGCTTAACGTGGGGGGCTAGCGGGAACCCCTACGAGCAGTACTTC. Its protein is CASSLTWGASGNPYEQYF.